The present T cell receptor beta chain was sequenced within a study of T-cell memory formation after mild COVID-19. The wider study: Largely donor-specific TCR clusters were found.

At least ten counts were recorded for this clonotype. What it recognizes is unknown. CDR1 and CDR2 (germline): DFQATT, SNEGSKA (reference sequence). The V gene end was trimmed by 3 bases and the J gene end by 4 bases; junction bases not matched to a gene: 9. CDR3 size: 16 residues. Whole-study results and caveats: Contracting CD4+ clones were located mainly in CM and EM, and CD8+ clones in EMRA.

TCRdb re-derived calls from the 5' RACE reads in MiXCR, one entry per CDR3 protein. This sample has roughly 320,000 distinct CDR3 sequences, with around 27% found just once. The TCR originated in an adult woman who had mild COVID-19 (a few samples of this study predate the infection). Cell type and time point are not known. This sequence joins TRBV20-1 and TRBJ2-1; 10 nucleotides line up with TRBD2. What was sequenced was PBMCs or a T cell subset sorted from them (not recorded which). Written as DNA, the CDR3 is TGCAGTGCTAGCGAGCCGGGACTAGCGTTGTACAATGAGCAGTTCTTC. Translation gives CSASEPGLALYNEQFF.